The T cell receptor (beta chain) described here comes from a study of T cell responses to AZD1222 COVID-19 vaccine. Overall study results and limits: Unmutated variant regions reportedly attract nearly half of all spike-specific TCRs. The study sampled repertoires only after the peak T cell response. In a largely white British group with more females than males, clonal diversity was possibly underestimated.

V gave up 4 bases and J gave up 4 bases, with 14 bases separating them. The germline V gene has CDR1 SGHRS and CDR2 YFSETQ. There are 14 residues in the CDR3. With regard to this clone: Its antigen is unidentified.

Produced via immunoSEQ multiplex PCR; TCRdb's table is partial and in-frame only. The sample gives some 110,000 clones, roughly nine tenths of which show up once; 4.2% is in the top ten. Material: peripheral blood, obtained on day 0 of AZD1222 vaccination. The TCR sequence derives from an adult in good health. The chain uses TRBV5-1 and TRBJ1-2, with a weak D call TRBD1 (6 bases). This CDR3 reads CASSLVGGVYGYTF. The CDR3 DNA is TGCGCCAGCAGCCTAGTAGGGGGGGTCTATGGCTACACCTTC.